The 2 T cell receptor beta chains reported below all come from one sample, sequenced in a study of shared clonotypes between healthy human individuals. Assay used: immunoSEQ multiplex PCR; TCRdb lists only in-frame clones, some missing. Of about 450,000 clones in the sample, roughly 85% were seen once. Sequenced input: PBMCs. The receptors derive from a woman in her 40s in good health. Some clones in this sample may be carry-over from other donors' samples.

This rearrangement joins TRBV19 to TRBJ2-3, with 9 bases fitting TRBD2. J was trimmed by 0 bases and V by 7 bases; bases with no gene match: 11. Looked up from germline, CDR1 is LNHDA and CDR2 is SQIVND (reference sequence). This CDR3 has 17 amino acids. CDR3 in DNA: TGTGCCAGTAAACGGCGGGAGGGCTTCTACAGCACAGATACGCAGTATTTT. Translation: CASKRREGFYSTDTQYF.

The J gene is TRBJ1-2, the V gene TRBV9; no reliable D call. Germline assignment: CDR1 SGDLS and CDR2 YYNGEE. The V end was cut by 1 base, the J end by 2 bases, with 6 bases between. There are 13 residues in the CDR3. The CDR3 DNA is TGTGCCAGCAGCGTACGGCCCAACTATGGCTACACCTTC. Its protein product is CASSVRPNYGYTF.